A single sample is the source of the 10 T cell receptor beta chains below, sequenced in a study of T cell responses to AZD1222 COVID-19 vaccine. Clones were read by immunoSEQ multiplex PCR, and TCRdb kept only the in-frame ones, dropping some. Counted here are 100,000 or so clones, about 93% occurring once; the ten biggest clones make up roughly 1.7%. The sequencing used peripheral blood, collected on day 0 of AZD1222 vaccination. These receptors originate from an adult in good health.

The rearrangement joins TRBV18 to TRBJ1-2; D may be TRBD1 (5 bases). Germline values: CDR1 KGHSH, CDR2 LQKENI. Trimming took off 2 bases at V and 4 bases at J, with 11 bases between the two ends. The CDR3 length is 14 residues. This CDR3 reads CASSPSDSPYGYTF. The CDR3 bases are TGTGCCAGCTCACCAAGTGACAGTCCCTATGGCTACACCTTC.

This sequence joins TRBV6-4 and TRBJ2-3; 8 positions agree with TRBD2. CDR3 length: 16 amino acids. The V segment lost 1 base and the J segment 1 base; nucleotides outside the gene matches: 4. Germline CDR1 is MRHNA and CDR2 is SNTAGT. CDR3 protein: CASSDYGTRGTDTQYF. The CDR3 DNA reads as TGTGCCAGCAGTGACTACGGGACTAGAGGCACAGATACGCAGTATTTT.

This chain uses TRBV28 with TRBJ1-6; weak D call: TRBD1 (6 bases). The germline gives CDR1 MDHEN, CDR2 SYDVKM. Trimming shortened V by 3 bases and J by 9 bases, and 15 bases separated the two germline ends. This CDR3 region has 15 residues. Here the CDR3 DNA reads TGTGCCAGCAGTTTGGGGGGCGAGGGCGCTTCACCCCTCCACTTT. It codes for CASSLGGEGASPLHF.

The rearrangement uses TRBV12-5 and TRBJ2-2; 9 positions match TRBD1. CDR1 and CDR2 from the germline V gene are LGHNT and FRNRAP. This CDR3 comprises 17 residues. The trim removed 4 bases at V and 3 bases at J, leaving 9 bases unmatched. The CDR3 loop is CASGSPQGARYTGELFF. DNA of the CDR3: TGTGCTAGTGGTTCCCCACAGGGGGCTCGGTACACCGGGGAGCTGTTTTTT.

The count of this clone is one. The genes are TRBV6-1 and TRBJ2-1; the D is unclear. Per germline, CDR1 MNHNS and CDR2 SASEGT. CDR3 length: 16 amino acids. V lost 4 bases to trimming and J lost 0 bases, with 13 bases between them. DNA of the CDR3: TGTGCCAGCAGTGGCCCGACTTTGAGCTCCTACAATGAGCAGTTCTTC. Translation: CASSGPTLSSYNEQFF.

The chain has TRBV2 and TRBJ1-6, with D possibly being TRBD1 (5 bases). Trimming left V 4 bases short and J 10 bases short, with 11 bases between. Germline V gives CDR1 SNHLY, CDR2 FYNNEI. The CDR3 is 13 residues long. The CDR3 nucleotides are TGTGCCAGCAGTGGGGACGGAGCCTCACCCCTCCACTTT. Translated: CASSGDGASPLHF.

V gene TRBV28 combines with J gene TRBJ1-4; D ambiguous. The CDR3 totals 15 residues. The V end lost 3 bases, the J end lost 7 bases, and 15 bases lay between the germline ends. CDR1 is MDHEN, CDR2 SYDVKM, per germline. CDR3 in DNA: TGTGCCAGCAGTTTGGGAGGGAAGGTCGTTGAAAAACTGTTTTTT. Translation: CASSLGGKVVEKLFF.

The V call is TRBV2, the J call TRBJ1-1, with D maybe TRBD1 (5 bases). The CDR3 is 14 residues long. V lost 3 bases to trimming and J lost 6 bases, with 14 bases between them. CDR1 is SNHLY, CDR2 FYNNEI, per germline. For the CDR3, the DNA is TGTGCCAGCAGTGACAGGCAGGGTAGGTCTGAAGCTTTCTTT. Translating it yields CASSDRQGRSEAFF. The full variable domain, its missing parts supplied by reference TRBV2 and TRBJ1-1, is EPEVTQTPSHQVTQMGQEVILRCVPISNHLYFYWYRQILGQKVEFLVSFYNNEISEKSEIFDDQFSVERPDGSNFTLKIRSTKLEDSAMYFCASSDRQGRSEAFFGQGTRLTVV.

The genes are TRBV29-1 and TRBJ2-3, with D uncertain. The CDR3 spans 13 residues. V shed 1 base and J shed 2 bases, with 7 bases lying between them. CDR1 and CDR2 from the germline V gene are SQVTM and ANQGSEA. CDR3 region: CSVEGYDTDTQYF. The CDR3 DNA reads TGCAGCGTTGAAGGTTATGACACAGATACGCAGTATTTT.

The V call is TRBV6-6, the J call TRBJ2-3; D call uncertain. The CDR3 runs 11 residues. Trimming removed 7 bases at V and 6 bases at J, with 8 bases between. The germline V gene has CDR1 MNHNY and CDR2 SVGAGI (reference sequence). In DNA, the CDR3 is TGTGCCAGCATAGTAAGGGATACGCAGTATTTT. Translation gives CASIVRDTQYF.